This T cell receptor gamma chain comes out of a study of Vδ1+ human thymocytes. Broader study findings: Highly polyclonal TRG and TRD repertoires with Gaussian CDR3 length distributions appeared in thymus. Bulk repertoire data may be misinterpreted because of unexpected Vdelta2 sequences. Despite high sort purity, about 20% of thymic T cell receptor delta sequences were Vdelta2.

Extracted RNA was reverse transcribed into cDNA. Pooled V-gene forward primers with one constant-region reverse primer generated the CDR3 amplicons by multiplex PCR. TCRdb applied CATT to the multiplex PCR reads for clone calling. Counted here are tens of thousands of gamma-chain clones, 20% occurring once; the ten biggest clones make up around 2%. Thymocytes were sorted as CD3+ TCRVdelta1+ TCRVdelta2- after alphabeta T cell depletion. Purity of the sorted Vdelta1+ thymocytes ranged from roughly 98% to 99.6%. Remarks on this clone: Its antigen is as yet unknown.

With 2 bases clipped from V and 12 bases from J, the junction kept 16 bases outside the gene matches. This CDR3 has 14 amino acids. Germline V gives CDR1 GITISATS, CDR2 ISYDGTV (reference sequence). The V call is TRGV9, the J call TRGJ1 or TRGJ2. This sequence was found in a girl under three years old who had congenital heart surgery. Sequenced material: Vdelta1+ gamma-delta thymocytes from the thymus. The sample's subset: FACS-sorted CD3+ TCRalphabeta- TCRVdelta1+ TCRVdelta2- thymocytes. The CDR3 spells CALWEARDIAAKLF. CDR3 bases: TGTGCCTTGTGGGAGGCGAGGGACATAGCGGCGAAACTCTTT.